The rows below give T cell receptor beta chains drawn from one sample of a study of blood T cell repertoires in COVID-19. Sequencing used immunoSEQ multiplex PCR; TCRdb keeps in-frame clones, though not all of them. There are about 190,000 clones in the sample; roughly four fifths occur only once, and about 5.7% lies in the top ten. Sequencing was done on a sample of peripheral blood. These receptors all come from a woman in her 40s with acute or convalescent COVID-19. Each CDR3 is given with its conserved first and last residue. D genes are given only for firm matches. The listing skips clone size in some rows; elsewhere it reads once, few, many or a size class.

TRBD1	TRBV10-2	TRBJ1-2	14	.	CASSKGGASVGHTF	TGCGCCAGCAGTAAAGGGGGCGCGTCGGTCGGCCACACCTTC
.	TRBV4-1	TRBJ1-1	17	.	CASSQPPSWRGDSEAFF	TGCGCCAGCAGCCAACCTCCCTCTTGGAGAGGGGACTCTGAAGCTTTCTTT
.	TRBV6-5	TRBJ2-2	13	.	CASEGLNTGELFF	TGTGCCAGCGAGGGCCTGAACACCGGGGAGCTGTTTTTT
TRBD2	TRBV7-9	TRBJ2-1	14	.	CASSHGGAYNEQFF	TGTGCCAGCTCACACGGGGGGGCCTACAATGAGCAGTTCTTC
.	TRBV29-1	TRBJ2-3	12	.	CSASWGQDTQYF	TGCAGCGCCTCCTGGGGGCAAGATACGCAGTATTTT
TRBD1	TRBV7-7	TRBJ2-7	15	.	CASSLAGTGNHEQYF	TGTGCTAGCAGCTTAGCTGGGACAGGGAACCACGAGCAGTACTTC
TRBD2	TRBV4-2	TRBJ2-3	16	.	CASSFSGGAGTDTQYF	TGTGCCAGCAGTTTTAGCGGGGGGGCTGGGACAGATACGCAGTATTTT
TRBD1	TRBV2	TRBJ1-2	16	once	CASTEYRQGQGGGYTF	TGTGCCAGCACCGAATACCGACAGGGGCAGGGCGGAGGCTACACCTTC
TRBD2	TRBV7-2	TRBJ2-1	15	.	CASSPGRADYNEQFF	TGTGCCAGCAGCCCCGGGAGGGCCGACTACAATGAGCAGTTCTTC
TRBD1	TRBV10-1	TRBJ1-3	15	.	CASSGQGAPGNTIYF	TGCGCCAGCAGTGGGCAGGGGGCACCTGGAAACACCATATATTTT
TRBD2	TRBV5-1	TRBJ2-1	15	.	CASSALAGGLDEQFF	TGCGCCAGCAGCGCTCTAGCGGGAGGGCTCGATGAGCAGTTCTTC
.	TRBV4-1	TRBJ2-1	14	.	CASSLFLGWNEQFF	TGCGCCAGCAGCCTGTTCTTGGGCTGGAATGAGCAGTTCTTC
TRBD2	TRBV30	TRBJ2-1	15	.	CAWTKESGRGNEQFF	TGTGCCTGGACCAAAGAGAGCGGGAGAGGGAATGAGCAGTTCTTC
TRBD1	TRBV5-1	TRBJ2-1	15	once	CASSWQGQYFNEQFF	TGCGCCAGCAGCTGGCAGGGACAGTACTTCAATGAGCAGTTCTTC
.	TRBV4-1	TRBJ2-7	19	.	CASSPGGGRAYSRNYEQYF	TGCGCCAGCAGCCCCGGGGGAGGCAGGGCTTATTCCCGGAATTACGAGCAGTACTTC
TRBD1	TRBV28	TRBJ1-1	15	once	CASSLPGQVNTEAFF	TGTGCCAGCAGTCTACCGGGACAGGTGAACACTGAAGCTTTCTTT
.	TRBV27	TRBJ2-7	14	.	CASSLYVQGGEQYF	TGTGCCAGCAGTTTATATGTCCAGGGAGGCGAGCAGTACTTC
.	TRBV5-4	TRBJ2-1	14	.	CASSLNGGYNEQFF	TGTGCCAGCAGCTTAAACGGGGGCTACAATGAGCAGTTCTTC
.	TRBV18	TRBJ2-7	13	.	CASSLRETYEQYF	TGTGCCAGCTCACTCCGAGAAACCTACGAGCAGTACTTC
TRBD2	TRBV28	TRBJ2-1	13	.	CASSLPGTRGKFF	TGTGCCAGCAGTTTACCCGGGACTAGGGGAAAGTTCTTC
TRBD2	TRBV5-4	TRBJ2-1	16	.	CASSPGGSGRSNEQFF	TGTGCCAGCAGCCCTGGAGGTAGCGGGAGATCAAATGAGCAGTTCTTC
.	TRBV12-3/TRBV12-4	TRBJ1-1	12	.	CASSFVTKEAFF	TGTGCCAGCAGTTTTGTGACAAAAGAAGCTTTCTTT
TRBD1	TRBV28	TRBJ1-1	12	.	CASRDRSFLAFF	TGTGCCAGCAGGGACAGGAGTTTTTTAGCTTTCTTT
.	TRBV3-1/TRBV3-2	TRBJ2-1	15	.	CATSGERELYNEQFF	TGTGCCACCTCAGGGGAGCGGGAACTGTACAATGAGCAGTTCTTC
.	TRBV4-1	TRBJ2-2	18	.	CASSLRGGNLLNTGELFF	TGCGCCAGCAGCCTAAGAGGAGGGAATCTACTTAACACCGGGGAGCTGTTTTTT
.	TRBV6-5	TRBJ2-7	14	.	CASSFGTEPYEQYF	TGTGCCAGCAGTTTCGGGACTGAGCCCTACGAGCAGTACTTC
TRBD1	TRBV4-1	TRBJ1-3	15	.	CASSRRDSSGNTIYF	TGCGCCAGTAGTAGGCGGGACAGCTCTGGAAACACCATATATTTT
.	TRBV3-1/TRBV3-2	TRBJ1-1	15	few	CASSQVRVWNTEAFF	TGTGCCAGCAGCCAAGTGAGGGTTTGGAACACTGAAGCTTTCTTT
.	TRBV24-1	TRBJ2-1	16	.	CATSDRILPHNNEQFF	TGTGCCACCAGTGATCGTATCCTTCCCCACAACAATGAGCAGTTCTTC
TRBD2	TRBV9	TRBJ2-7	16	.	CASSAGSMASGSEQYF	TGTGCCAGCAGCGCGGGGAGTATGGCTAGCGGGAGCGAGCAGTACTTC
.	TRBV4-2	TRBJ2-3	14	.	CASSGRGAADTQYF	TGTGCCAGCAGCGGCCGGGGGGCGGCAGATACGCAGTATTTT
.	TRBV7-8	TRBJ2-5	15	once	CASSSMQGFQETQYF	TGTGCCAGCAGCTCGATGCAGGGGTTCCAAGAGACCCAGTACTTC
.	TRBV7-9	TRBJ2-2	16	.	CASSPASAGRRRELFF	TGTGCCAGCAGCCCCGCATCGGCGGGGAGGAGGCGGGAGCTGTTTTTT
.	TRBV19	TRBJ1-3	15	.	CASSSPGPAGNTIYF	TGTGCCAGTAGTTCTCCAGGGCCAGCCGGAAACACCATATATTTT
TRBD1	TRBV6-5	TRBJ2-7	12	.	CASDRAYDEQYF	TGTGCTTCGGACAGGGCATATGACGAGCAGTACTTC
.	TRBV6-5	TRBJ2-2	11	.	CATARGRELFF	TGTGCCACCGCGCGGGGACGGGAGCTGTTTTTT
TRBD2	TRBV7-2	TRBJ2-7	15	few	CASSLLPSGSYEQYF	TGTGCCAGCAGCTTACTACCTAGCGGGAGCTACGAGCAGTACTTC
TRBD2	TRBV5-4	TRBJ2-5	13	few	CASSGTRVETQYF	TGTGCCAGCAGCGGGACTAGGGTCGAGACCCAGTACTTC
.	TRBV6-5	TRBJ1-1	15	.	CASTLRGTTNTEAFF	TGTGCCAGCACCCTCCGAGGTACAACAAACACTGAAGCTTTCTTT
.	TRBV5-4	TRBJ1-3	15	.	CASSSYRAAGNTIYF	TGTGCCAGCAGCTCCTACAGGGCTGCAGGAAACACCATATATTTT
.	TRBV6-5	TRBJ1-6	13	few	CASSPQQGVPLHF	TGTGCCAGCAGTCCCCAACAGGGAGTACCCCTCCACTTT
.	TRBV30	TRBJ1-6	13	once	CAWSYRDNSPLHF	TGTGCCTGGAGCTACAGGGACAATTCACCCCTCCACTTT
TRBD1	TRBV27	TRBJ2-5	15	.	CASSPTGQGRETQYF	TGTGCCAGCAGCCCAACGGGACAGGGTCGAGAGACCCAGTACTTC
.	TRBV7-6	TRBJ1-4	15	.	CASSSRTAAPGGLFF	TGTGCCAGCAGCTCAAGGACAGCTGCCCCAGGCGGGCTGTTTTTT
TRBD1	TRBV7-9	TRBJ1-6	15	.	CASRKGGQELSPLHF	TGTGCCAGCAGGAAAGGGGGACAGGAATTATCACCCCTCCACTTT
.	TRBV7-6	TRBJ2-7	13	once	CASSAGLSYEQYF	TGTGCCAGCAGCGCAGGACTTTCCTACGAGCAGTACTTC
.	TRBV18	TRBJ1-6	13	.	CASSSSYNSPLHF	TGTGCCAGCTCTAGCTCCTATAATTCACCCCTCCACTTT
.	TRBV6-2/TRBV6-3	TRBJ2-3	14	.	CASSRTDYTDTQYF	TGTGCCAGCAGCAGGACAGACTACACAGATACGCAGTATTTT
TRBD2	TRBV5-4	TRBJ2-1	15	.	CASSLAGGFYNEQFF	TGTGCCAGCAGCTTAGCGGGGGGCTTCTACAATGAGCAGTTCTTC
.	TRBV27	TRBJ1-6	15	.	CASSFHRSYNSPLHF	TGTGCCAGCAGTTTTCATCGCAGTTATAATTCACCCCTCCACTTT
.	TRBV13	TRBJ1-6	14	.	CASSLAGNNSPLHF	TGTGCCAGCAGCTTAGCGGGGAACAACTCACCCCTCCACTTT
.	TRBV4-1	TRBJ2-1	13	.	CASRGGTTDEQFF	TGCGCCAGCAGGGGGGGAACCACGGATGAGCAGTTCTTC
TRBD1	TRBV5-1	TRBJ2-1	14	.	CASSFQDRNNEQFF	TGCGCCAGCAGCTTCCAGGACAGGAACAATGAGCAGTTCTTC
.	TRBV24-1	TRBJ2-1	14	.	CATSDLGAYNEQFF	TGTGCCACCAGTGATTTGGGGGCATACAATGAGCAGTTCTTC
TRBD1	TRBV10-3	TRBJ1-5	17	.	CAISEGRTGRGNQPQHF	TGTGCCATCAGTGAGGGACGGACAGGACGGGGCAATCAGCCCCAGCATTTT